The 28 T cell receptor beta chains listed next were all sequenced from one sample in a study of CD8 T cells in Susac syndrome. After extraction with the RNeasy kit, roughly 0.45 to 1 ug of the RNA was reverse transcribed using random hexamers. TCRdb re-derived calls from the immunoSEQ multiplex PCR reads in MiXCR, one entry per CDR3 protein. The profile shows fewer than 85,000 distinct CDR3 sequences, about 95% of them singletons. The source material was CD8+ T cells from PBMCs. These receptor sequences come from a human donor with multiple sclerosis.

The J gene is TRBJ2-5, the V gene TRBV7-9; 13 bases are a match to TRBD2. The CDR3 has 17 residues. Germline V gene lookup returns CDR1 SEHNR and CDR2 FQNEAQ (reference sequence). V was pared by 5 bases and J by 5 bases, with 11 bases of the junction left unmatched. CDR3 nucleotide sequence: TGTGCCAGCAGCCCTAGCCCCGGACTAGCGGGAGCGGAGACCCAGTACTTC. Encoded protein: CASSPSPGLAGAETQYF.

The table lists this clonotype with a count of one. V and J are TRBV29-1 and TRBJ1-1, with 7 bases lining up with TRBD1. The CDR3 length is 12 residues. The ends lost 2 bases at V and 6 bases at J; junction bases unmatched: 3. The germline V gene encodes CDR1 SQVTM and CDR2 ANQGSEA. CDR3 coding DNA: TGCAGCGTTGAACAGGGGGTAGCTGAAGCTTTCTTT. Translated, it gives CSVEQGVAEAFF.

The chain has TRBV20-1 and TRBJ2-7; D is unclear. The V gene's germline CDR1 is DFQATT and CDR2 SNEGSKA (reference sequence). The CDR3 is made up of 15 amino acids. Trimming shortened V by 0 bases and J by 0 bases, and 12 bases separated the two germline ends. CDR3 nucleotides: TGCAGTGCTAGAGATAACGCGGTAAGCTCCTACGAGCAGTACTTC. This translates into CSARDNAVSSYEQYF.

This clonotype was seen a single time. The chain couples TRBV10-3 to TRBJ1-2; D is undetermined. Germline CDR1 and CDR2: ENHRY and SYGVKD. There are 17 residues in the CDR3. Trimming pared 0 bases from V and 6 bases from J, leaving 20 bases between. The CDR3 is CAISESQRESNSHGYTF. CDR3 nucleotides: TGTGCCATCAGTGAGTCTCAGAGAGAGAGCAATTCTCATGGCTACACCTTC.

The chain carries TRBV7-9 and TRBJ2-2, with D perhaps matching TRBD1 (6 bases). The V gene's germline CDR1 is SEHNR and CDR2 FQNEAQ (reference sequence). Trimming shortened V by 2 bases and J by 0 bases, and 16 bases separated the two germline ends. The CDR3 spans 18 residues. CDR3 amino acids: CASSLTKPTGPNTGELFF. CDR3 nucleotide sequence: TGTGCCAGCAGCTTAACCAAGCCGACAGGTCCGAACACCGGGGAGCTGTTTTTT.

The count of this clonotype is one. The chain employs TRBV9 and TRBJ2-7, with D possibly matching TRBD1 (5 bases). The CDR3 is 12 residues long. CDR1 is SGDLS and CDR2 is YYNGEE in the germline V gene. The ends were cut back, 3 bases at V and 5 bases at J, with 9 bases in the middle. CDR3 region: CASSANRNEQYF. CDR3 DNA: TGTGCCAGCAGCGCCAACAGGAACGAGCAGTACTTC.

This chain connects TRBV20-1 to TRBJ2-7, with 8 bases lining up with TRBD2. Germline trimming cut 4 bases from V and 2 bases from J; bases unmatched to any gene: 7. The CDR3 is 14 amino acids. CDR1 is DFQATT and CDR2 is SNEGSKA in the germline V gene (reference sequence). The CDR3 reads CSAKGQRGTYEQYF. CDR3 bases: TGCAGTGCTAAGGGGCAGCGGGGGACCTACGAGCAGTACTTC.

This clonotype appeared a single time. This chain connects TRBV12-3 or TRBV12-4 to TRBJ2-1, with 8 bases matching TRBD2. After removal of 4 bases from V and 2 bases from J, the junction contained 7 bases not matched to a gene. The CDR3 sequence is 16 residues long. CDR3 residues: CASSWDTSGTYNEQFF. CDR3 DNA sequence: TGTGCCAGCAGTTGGGACACTAGCGGCACCTACAATGAGCAGTTCTTC.

CDR3 DNA: TGTGCCAGTAGTATAGCGGGGACAGGGGGCCCGAACACTGAAGCTTTCTTT. Translating it yields CASSIAGTGGPNTEAFF. This chain links TRBV19 with TRBJ1-1; 12 bases line up with TRBD1. Germline V lookup: CDR1 LNHDA, CDR2 SQIVND (reference sequence). CDR3 length equals 17 residues. V lost 1 base to trimming and J lost 1 base; unmatched junction nucleotides: 4.

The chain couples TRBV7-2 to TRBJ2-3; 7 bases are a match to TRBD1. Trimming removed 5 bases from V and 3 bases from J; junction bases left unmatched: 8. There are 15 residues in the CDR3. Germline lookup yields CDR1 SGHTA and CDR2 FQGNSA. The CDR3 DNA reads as TGTGCCAGCAGCCTTGGGACAGTGGGGACAGATACGCAGTATTTT. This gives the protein CASSLGTVGTDTQYF.

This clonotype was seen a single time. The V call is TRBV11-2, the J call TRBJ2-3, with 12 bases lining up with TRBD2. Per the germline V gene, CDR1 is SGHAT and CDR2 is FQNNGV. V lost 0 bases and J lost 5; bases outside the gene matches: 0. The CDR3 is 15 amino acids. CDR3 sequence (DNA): TGTGCCAGCAGCTTAGAACTAGCGGGAGGAGATACGCAGTATTTT. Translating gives CASSLELAGGDTQYF.

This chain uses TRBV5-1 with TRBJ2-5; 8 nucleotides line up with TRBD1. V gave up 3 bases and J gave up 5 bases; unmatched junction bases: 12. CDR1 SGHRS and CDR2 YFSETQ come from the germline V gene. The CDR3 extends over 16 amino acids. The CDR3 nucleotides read TGCGCCAGCAGCTCCCCCGGCAGGGGGCATGATGAGACCCAGTACTTC. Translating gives CASSSPGRGHDETQYF.

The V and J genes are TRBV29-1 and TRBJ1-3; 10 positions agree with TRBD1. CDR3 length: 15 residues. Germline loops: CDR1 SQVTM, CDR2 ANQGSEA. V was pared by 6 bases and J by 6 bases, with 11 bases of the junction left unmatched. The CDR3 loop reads CSVAEGQGIANTIYF. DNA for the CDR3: TGCAGCGTCGCCGAGGGACAGGGGATCGCAAACACCATATATTTT.

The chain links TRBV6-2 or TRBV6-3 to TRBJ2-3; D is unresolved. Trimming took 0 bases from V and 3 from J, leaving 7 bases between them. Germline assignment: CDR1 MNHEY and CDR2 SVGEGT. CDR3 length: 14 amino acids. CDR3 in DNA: TGTGCCAGCAGTTACTCGTGGGGTACAGATACGCAGTATTTT. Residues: CASSYSWGTDTQYF.

CDR3: CASSPVAYEAFF. The CDR3 bases are TGTGCCAGCTCACCAGTAGCATATGAAGCTTTCTTT. The chain combines TRBV18 with TRBJ1-1, with no clear D. Trimming removed 2 bases at V and 7 bases at J, with 8 bases between. This CDR3 is 12 amino acids long. Looked up from germline, CDR1 is KGHSH and CDR2 is LQKENI.

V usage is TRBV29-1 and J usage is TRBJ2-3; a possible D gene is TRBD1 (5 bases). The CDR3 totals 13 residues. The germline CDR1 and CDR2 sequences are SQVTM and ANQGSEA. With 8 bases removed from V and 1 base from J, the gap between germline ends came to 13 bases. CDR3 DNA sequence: TGCAGCACCTACCTACAGGGCACAGATACGCAGTATTTT. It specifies CSTYLQGTDTQYF.

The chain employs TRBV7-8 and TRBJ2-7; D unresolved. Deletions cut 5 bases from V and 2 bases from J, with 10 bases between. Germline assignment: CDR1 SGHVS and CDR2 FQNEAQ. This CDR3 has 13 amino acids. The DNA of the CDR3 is TGTGCCAGCAGCCCGCTCCCCACCTACGAGCAGTACTTC. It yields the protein CASSPLPTYEQYF.

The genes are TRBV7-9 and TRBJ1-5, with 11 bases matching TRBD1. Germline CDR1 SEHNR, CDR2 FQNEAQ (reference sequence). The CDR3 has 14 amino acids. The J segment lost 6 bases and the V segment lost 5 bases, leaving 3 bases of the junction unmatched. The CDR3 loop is CASSPGTGGQPQHF. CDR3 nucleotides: TGTGCCAGCAGCCCCGGGACAGGGGGTCAGCCCCAGCATTTT.

CDR3 amino acids: CASSQYGREYSGANVLTF. CDR3 coding DNA: TGTGCCAGCAGCCAATACGGACGGGAATACTCTGGGGCCAACGTCCTGACTTTC. This chain links TRBV14 with TRBJ2-6; a possible D gene is TRBD2 (5 bases). V lost 2 bases and J 0 bases, leaving 14 bases between the germline ends. Germline V gene lookup returns CDR1 SGHDN and CDR2 FVKESK. The length of the CDR3 is 18 residues.

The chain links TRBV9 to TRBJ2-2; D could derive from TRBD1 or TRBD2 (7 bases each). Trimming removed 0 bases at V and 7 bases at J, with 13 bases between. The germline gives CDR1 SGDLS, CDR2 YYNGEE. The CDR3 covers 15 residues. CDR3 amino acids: CASSVDGRGGGELFF. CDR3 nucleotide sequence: TGTGCCAGCAGCGTAGACGGCAGGGGGGGCGGGGAGCTGTTTTTT.

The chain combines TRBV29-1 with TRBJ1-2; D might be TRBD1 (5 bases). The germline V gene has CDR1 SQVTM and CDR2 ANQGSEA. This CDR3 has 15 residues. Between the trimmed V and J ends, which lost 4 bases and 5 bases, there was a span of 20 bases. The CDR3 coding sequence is TGCAGCGTTGGAGAGGGTATAGAAGCAGGGTATGGCTACACCTTC. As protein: CSVGEGIEAGYGYTF.

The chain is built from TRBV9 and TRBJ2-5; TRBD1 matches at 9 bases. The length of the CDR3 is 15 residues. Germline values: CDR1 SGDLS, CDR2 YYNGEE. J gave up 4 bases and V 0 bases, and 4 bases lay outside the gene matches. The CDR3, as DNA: TGTGCCAGCAGCGTAGGAGAGACAGGGGGAGAGACCCAGTACTTC. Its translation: CASSVGETGGETQYF.

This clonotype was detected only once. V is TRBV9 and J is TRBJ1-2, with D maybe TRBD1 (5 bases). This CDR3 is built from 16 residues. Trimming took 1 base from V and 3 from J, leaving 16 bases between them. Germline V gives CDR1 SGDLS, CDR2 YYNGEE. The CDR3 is CASSVSSRGDDYGYTF. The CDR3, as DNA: TGTGCCAGCAGCGTATCCTCCCGGGGGGACGACTATGGCTACACCTTC.

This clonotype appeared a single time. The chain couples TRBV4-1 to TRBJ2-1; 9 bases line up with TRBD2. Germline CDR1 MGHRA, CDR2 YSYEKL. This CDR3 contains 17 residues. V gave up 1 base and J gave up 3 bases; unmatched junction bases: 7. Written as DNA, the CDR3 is TGCGCCAGCAGCCAAGTTTGGCGGGAGGGCCGCTACAATGAGCAGTTCTTC. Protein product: CASSQVWREGRYNEQFF.

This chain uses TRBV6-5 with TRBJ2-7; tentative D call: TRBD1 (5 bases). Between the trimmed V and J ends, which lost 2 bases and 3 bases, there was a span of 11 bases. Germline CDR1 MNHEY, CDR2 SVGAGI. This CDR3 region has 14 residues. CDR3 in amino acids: CASSYGGQGYEQYF. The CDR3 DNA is TGTGCCAGCAGTTACGGTGGCCAGGGCTACGAGCAGTACTTC.

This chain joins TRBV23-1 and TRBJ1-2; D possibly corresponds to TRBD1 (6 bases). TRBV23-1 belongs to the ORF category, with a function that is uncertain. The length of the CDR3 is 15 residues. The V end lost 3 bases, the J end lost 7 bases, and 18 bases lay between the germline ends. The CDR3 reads CASSHLLSGAGGYTF. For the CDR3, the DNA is TGCGCCAGCAGTCACCTATTATCGGGGGCGGGTGGCTACACCTTC.

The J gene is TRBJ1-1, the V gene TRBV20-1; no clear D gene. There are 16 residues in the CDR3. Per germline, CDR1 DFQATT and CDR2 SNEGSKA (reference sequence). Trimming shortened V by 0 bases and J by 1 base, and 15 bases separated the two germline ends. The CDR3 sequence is CSARERRDVRNTEAFF. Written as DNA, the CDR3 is TGCAGTGCTAGAGAACGACGTGATGTCCGGAACACTGAAGCTTTCTTT.

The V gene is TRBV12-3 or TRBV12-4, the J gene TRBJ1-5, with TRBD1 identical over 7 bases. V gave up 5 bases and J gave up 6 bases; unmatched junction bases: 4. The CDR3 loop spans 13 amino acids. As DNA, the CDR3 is TGTGCCAGCAGTCAGGGGGGAGCTCAGCCCCAGCATTTT. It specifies CASSQGGAQPQHF.